This T cell receptor beta chain stems from a study of cytomegalovirus exposure and HLA in healthy donors. The CDR3 has 16 residues. From germline, CDR1 is LNHNV and CDR2 YYDKDF (reference sequence). The J segment lost 5 bases and the V segment lost 0 bases, leaving 7 bases of the junction unmatched. 60 Vbeta and 13 Jbeta primers were used in PCR. The data were produced by immunoSEQ multiplex PCR, yet TCRdb's version contains in-frame clones alone and is incomplete. The sample lists 180,000 or so clones, approximately 83% occurring once. The sequencing input was PBMCs. The V gene is TRBV15, the J gene TRBJ1-5; 7 nucleotides line up with TRBD1. This TCR was recovered from a man between 18 and 35 years old in good health and CMV-seropositive. The CDR3 region has the DNA TGTGCCACCAGCAGAGAATCGACAGGGCAGTATCAGCCCCAGCATTTT. Translated, it gives CATSRESTGQYQPQHF.